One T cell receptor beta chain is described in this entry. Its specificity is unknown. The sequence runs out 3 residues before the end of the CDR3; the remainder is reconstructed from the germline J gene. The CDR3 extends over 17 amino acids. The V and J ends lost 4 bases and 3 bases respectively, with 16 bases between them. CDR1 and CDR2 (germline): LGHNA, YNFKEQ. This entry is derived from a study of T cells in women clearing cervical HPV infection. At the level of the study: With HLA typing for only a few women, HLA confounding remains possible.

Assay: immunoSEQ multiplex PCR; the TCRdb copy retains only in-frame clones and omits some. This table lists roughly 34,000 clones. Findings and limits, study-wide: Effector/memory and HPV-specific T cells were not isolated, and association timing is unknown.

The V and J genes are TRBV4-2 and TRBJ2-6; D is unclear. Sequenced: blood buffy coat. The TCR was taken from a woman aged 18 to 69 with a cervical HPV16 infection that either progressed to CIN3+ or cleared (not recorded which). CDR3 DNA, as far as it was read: TGTGCCAGCAGCCCTGAGCAATCCTTTAGTGGGGCCAACGTC. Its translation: CASSPEQSFSGANV. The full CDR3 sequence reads CASSPEQSFSGANVLTF.